This T cell receptor (beta chain) came from a study of beta chain features in type 1 diabetes. The study, taken as a whole, reports: Moderate but significant shortening of TCRB CDR3s was recorded in all four CD4+ subsets from Type 1 diabetes patients.

In this sample, this clone turned up a few times. Its specificity is not known. Expressed TCRB transcripts were sequenced, since all the RNA that had been isolated was reverse transcribed. Some clones are missing from TCRdb's copy, which holds only in-frame ones; the method was immunoSEQ multiplex PCR. Among about 650,000 clones, under 15% were seen once, and the ten largest hold around 0.12%. Deletions cut 6 bases from V and 6 bases from J, with 14 bases between. Germline-derived CDR1 and CDR2 are SGHTA and FQGNSA. The CDR3 consists of 13 residues. The chain couples TRBV7-2 to TRBJ1-1, with TRBD1 as a possible D gene (5 bases). The sequencing sample was made of naive CD4+ T cells from blood. The sequence derives from a man between 25 and 39 years old with type 1 diabetes. The CDR3 region has the DNA TGTGCCAGCAGGCGCCCACCGGGACCTGAAGCTTTCTTT. It translates to CASRRPPGPEAFF. The variable domain in full, completed from reference TRBV7-2 and TRBJ1-1, reads GAGVSQSPSNKVTEKGKDVELRCDPISGHTALYWYRQSLGQGLEFLIYFQGNSAPDKSGLPSDRFSAERTGGSVSTLTIQRTQQEDSAVYLCASRRPPGPEAFFGQGTRLTVV.